This TCR beta chain was documented in a study of CD8+ T cells in alopecia areata (dated by TCRdb to the late 2010s). With regard to the full study: The study used high-throughput TCRbeta sequencing to examine T cell clonal expansion in alopecia areata, in both the C3H/HeJ mouse model and human patients. Human TCRbeta sequencing covered scalp tissue and sorted CD4+ and CD8+ peripheral blood T cells from patchy and totalis/universalis alopecia areata patients and healthy controls. Scalp clonality was compared among normal scalp (n=4), patchy alopecia areata scalp (n=8), and alopecia totalis/universalis scalp (n=8). The RNA source kit depended on sample type: the PAXgene miRNA kit for fixed scalp, the miRNeasy kit for PBMCs, and the RNeasy kit for mouse skin. TCRbeta CDR3 regions were amplified by immunoSEQ multiplex PCR with 35 Vbeta forward and 13 Jbeta reverse primers. What the work shows at the level of the full study, not this receptor alone: Shared TCR sequences between patients were less evident than in mice, which may be partly attributable to HLA diversity in the patient population. Lesional scalp, especially in alopecia totalis/universalis, showed higher clonality and more expanded CD8+ clones than normal scalp, suggesting antigenic drive. Resident alphabeta T cells in normal human skin are also sequenced, complicating scalp TCR repertoire analysis, unlike mouse skin dominated by gammadelta T cells.

Trimming takes 3 bases off V and 3 bases off J; junction bases not matched to a gene: 4. The CDR3 holds 16 amino acids from the cysteine to the phenylalanine. Just CDR3 DNA is preserved here, 48 bases in frame from base 1. CDR1 and CDR2 were assigned from the germline V gene (reference sequence) as MNHNY and SVGAGI. In the case of this clone: It lacks a known antigen. Within one base of it there is no much larger clone, and no base qualities were kept.

For about 5 biomarker-study patients, CD4+ cells were further sorted into CD25+CD127- cells. Peripheral blood and lesional scalp punch biopsies were obtained from patients with alopecia areata. PBMCs were isolated by density centrifugation and stained for CD3, CD4 and CD8, after which CD4+ and CD8+ T cells were sorted on a FACSAria. Alopecia areata patients who were not treated were recruited through a multicenter biomarker study. Library method: the immunoSEQ multiplex PCR assay. For TCR sequencing, RNA was extracted from every sample and reverse transcribed into cDNA to serve as template. First-strand cDNA was synthesized with SuperScript III using a 2:1 mix of oligo-dT and random hexamers. A synthetic immune receptor repertoire was used to measure amplification bias, and any remaining bias was corrected computationally. The original pipeline was this. Raw reads were preprocessed to remove errors, and CDR3 was defined by IMGT conventions from the conserved cysteine to phenylalanine. Clonality was computed by normalizing Shannon entropy by log2 of the number of productive unique TCRs and subtracting the result from 1. Whether scalp clones were CD4 or CD8 was inferred by matching scalp TCRbeta sequences against CD4 and CD8 repertoires sorted from blood. This immuneACCESS table, as held by TCRdb, lists in-frame sequences with V and J called but not all clones. Of the missing ones, under half trace to an unresolved V gene in checked studies; the others have no known cause. Clonal size and the V and J genes are those of that table, whereas D and trimming came from the DNA. The table for this sample lists some 8,000 clones; around 64% of them were counted only once. The ten biggest clones cover 2.5% to 3% of the sample.

The chain uses TRBV6-6 and TRBJ2-2, with 10 central nucleotides matching TRBD1. This clonotype was sampled from a human donor with alopecia areata. Sequencing was performed on CD4+ Tregs sorted from blood. The CDR3 has the sequence CASSYGGTGDTGELFF. The DNA sequence is TGTGCCAGCAGTTATGGGGGGACAGGGGACACCGGGGAGCTGTTTTTT.